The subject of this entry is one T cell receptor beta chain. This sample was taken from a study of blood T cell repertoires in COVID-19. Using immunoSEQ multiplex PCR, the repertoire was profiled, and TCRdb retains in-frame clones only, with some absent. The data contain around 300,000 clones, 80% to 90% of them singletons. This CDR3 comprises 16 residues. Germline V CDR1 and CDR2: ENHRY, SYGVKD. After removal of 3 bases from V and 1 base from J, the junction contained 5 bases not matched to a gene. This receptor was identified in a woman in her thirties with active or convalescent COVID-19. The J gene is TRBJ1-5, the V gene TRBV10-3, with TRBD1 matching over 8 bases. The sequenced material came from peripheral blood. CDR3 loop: CAISDQGAGSNQPQHF. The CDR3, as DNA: TGTGCCATCAGTGACCAGGGGGCTGGGAGCAATCAGCCCCAGCATTTT.